One sample yielded the 10 T cell receptor beta chains listed below, sequenced in a study of cytomegalovirus exposure and HLA in healthy donors (TCRdb year 2017). The library was produced with the immunoSEQ multiplex PCR assay. The multiplex PCR relied on a mix of 60 forward primers for TCR Vbeta segments and 13 reverse primers for TCR Jbeta segments. The source is immuneACCESS, and TCRdb retained only in-frame sequences with V and J called. Part of the clones is not carried over; for the studies checked, unresolved V genes explain less than half of this, and the remainder is unexplained. The sample table lists about 130,000 clones, around 8.5% of them with a count of one. The top ten clonotypes cover 5.5% of the sample. The sample was PBMCs. The origin of the receptors is a middle-aged man in good health and CMV-seronegative.

The rearrangement joins TRBV4-3 to TRBJ1-2, with 7 nucleotides matching TRBD1. Per the germline V gene, CDR1 is LGHNA and CDR2 is YSLEER. Losses at the gene ends were 4 bases for V and 5 bases for J; bases not matched to a gene: 10. The CDR3 has 15 residues. The CDR3 DNA is TGCGCCAGCAGCCCTTTTTCCGGGACAGCATATGGCTACACCTTC. Its protein is CASSPFSGTAYGYTF.

This chain connects TRBV7-3 to TRBJ2-2; D possibly corresponds to TRBD2 (6 bases). There are 15 residues in the CDR3. Germline assignment: CDR1 SGHTA and CDR2 FQGTGA. Trimming removed 5 bases from V and 8 bases from J, with 18 bases in between. The CDR3 spells CASSPSVTWAGELFF. CDR3 nucleotides: TGTGCCAGCAGCCCTAGCGTTACTTGGGCGGGGGAGCTGTTTTTT.

This clone was recorded only once. The J gene is TRBJ1-3, the V gene TRBV21-1; TRBD1, the table's D call, was not compared with the DNA. TRBV21-1 is listed as a pseudogene. The CDR3 has 16 amino acids. CDR3 loop: CASSKLDRESGNTIYF. The CDR3 DNA reads TGTGCCAGCAGCAAACTAGACAGGGAGTCTGGAAACACCATATATTTT.

The chain carries TRBV11-2 and TRBJ2-5; 9 bases fit TRBD1. This CDR3 has 16 residues. V was pared by 0 bases and J by 4 bases, with 6 bases of the junction left unmatched. CDR1 is SGHAT, CDR2 FQNNGV, per germline. The CDR3 DNA follows: TGTGCCAGCAGCTTAGACCCTACAGGGGGCCGAGAGACCCAGTACTTC. Encoded protein: CASSLDPTGGRETQYF.

This clone has only a few counts. This chain uses TRBV7-9 with TRBJ1-1; maybe TRBD1 (6 bases). The germline gives CDR1 SEHNR, CDR2 FQNEAQ (reference sequence). V was trimmed by 4 bases and J by 4 bases, leaving 13 bases between them. The CDR3 loop spans 14 amino acids. Here the CDR3 DNA reads TGTGCCAGCAGCTCCAGGGGAGGGCCCACTGAAGCTTTCTTT. Protein: CASSSRGGPTEAFF.

The J gene is TRBJ2-6, the V gene TRBV18; 11 bases are a match to TRBD1. This CDR3 has 16 residues. CDR1 KGHSH and CDR2 LQKENI come from the germline V gene. V trimming: 3 bases; J trimming: 2 bases; junction bases outside the gene matches: 0. The CDR3 loop reads CASSPGQGAGANVLTF. The CDR3 bases are TGTGCCAGCTCACCGGGACAGGGGGCTGGGGCCAACGTCCTGACTTTC.

The CDR3 spells CASSQGQGSWYGYTF. CDR3 nucleotides: TGTGCCAGCAGCCAAGGGCAGGGTAGTTGGTATGGCTACACCTTC. The chain has TRBV4-2 and TRBJ1-2; TRBD1 is a possible D gene (5 bases). Germline values: CDR1 LGHNA, CDR2 YNFKEQ. V lost 1 base and J 5 bases, leaving 14 bases between the germline ends. CDR3 length equals 15 residues.

This CDR3 is CASSFRDEQFF. The CDR3 nucleotides read TGTGCCAGCAGCTTCAGGGATGAGCAGTTCTTC. This chain connects TRBV11-1 to TRBJ2-1; perhaps TRBD1 as D (5 bases). Germline V gene sequence: CDR1 SGHAT, CDR2 FQDESV (reference sequence). Trimming took off 3 bases at V and 8 bases at J, with 5 bases between the two ends. The CDR3 length is 11 residues. The whole variable domain, filled in from reference TRBV11-1 and TRBJ2-1, reads EAEVAQSPRYKITEKSQAVAFWCDPISGHATLYWYRQILGQGPELLVQFQDESVVDDSQLPKDRFSAERLKGVDSTLKIQPAELGDSAMYLCASSFRDEQFFGPGTRLTVL.

This clone was counted a few times. The chain links TRBV9 to TRBJ1-1, with 8 bases lining up with TRBD1. The length of the CDR3 is 15 residues. Unmatched junction bases numbered 10, after V lost 9 bases and J lost 0 bases. In germline, CDR1 is SGDLS, CDR2 YYNGEE. The CDR3 region is CATRGRTGMNTEAFF. The CDR3 bases are TGTGCCACCCGGGGCAGGACAGGGATGAACACTGAAGCTTTCTTT.

This sequence joins TRBV19 and TRBJ2-2; 7 bases are a match to TRBD1. Unmatched junction bases numbered 7, after V lost 6 bases and J lost 6 bases. The CDR3 loop spans 14 amino acids. The germline V gene has CDR1 LNHDA and CDR2 SQIVND (reference sequence). DNA for the CDR3: TGTGCCAGTAGCGGACAGGTTGGGGCCGGGGAGCTGTTTTTT. Its protein is CASSGQVGAGELFF.